The present T cell receptor beta chain was sequenced within a study of cytomegalovirus exposure and HLA in healthy donors. Concerning this clone itself: The antigen is not known.

Germline assignment: CDR1 SGHTA and CDR2 FQGNSA. This CDR3 has 15 amino acids. With V trimmed by 0 bases and J by 6 bases, 4 bases remained unmatched. Study-level results: In a later analysis, TCR beta V- and J-gene trimming was associated with a missense DCLRE1C variant. Most of the CMV-associated TCR beta chains (in a later analysis) appeared to be HLA-restricted. Exclusion as indistinguishable affected some V segments, including TRBV6-2 and TRBV6-3.

PCR employed 60 Vbeta and 13 Jbeta primers. Clones were read by immunoSEQ multiplex PCR, and TCRdb kept only the in-frame ones, dropping some. The table shows over 85,000 clones, with 69% occurring only once. The rearrangement uses TRBV7-2 and TRBJ2-3; the match to TRBD2 covers 9 bases. Sample: PBMCs. This sequence originates from a female donor in good health and CMV-seronegative. CDR3 nucleotide sequence: TGTGCCAGCAGCTTAGCTAGCGGGAGTTCGGATACGCAGTATTTT. Its translation is CASSLASGSSDTQYF.